This T cell receptor (beta chain) was identified in a study of Tregs in tolerant kidney transplant recipients. Study-level results: No direct test of biological reproducibility was done here. Validation in larger populations is needed because few patients were studied.

Points on this clone: Its target is not known.

In germline, CDR1 is SGHTS, CDR2 YDEGEE. CDR3 size: 12 residues. The V end lost 0 bases, the J end lost 7 bases, and 7 bases lay between the germline ends. Unstimulated regulatory T cells (CD4+CD25+CD127-), CD4+CD25- non-regulatory cells, CD4 and CD8 cells were FACS-sorted from thawed PBMCs. The repertoire was sequenced with immunoSEQ multiplex PCR; TCRdb's copy has only in-frame clones and lacks some. Of some 250,000 clones listed, 84% are singletons. Source material: CD4+ T cells from blood. The sequence came from a human donor in good health. J is TRBJ1-2 and V is TRBV5-8, with D perhaps TRBD1 (5 bases). The CDR3: CASSLATGGYTF. The DNA of the CDR3 is TGTGCCAGCAGCTTGGCCACAGGTGGCTACACCTTC.